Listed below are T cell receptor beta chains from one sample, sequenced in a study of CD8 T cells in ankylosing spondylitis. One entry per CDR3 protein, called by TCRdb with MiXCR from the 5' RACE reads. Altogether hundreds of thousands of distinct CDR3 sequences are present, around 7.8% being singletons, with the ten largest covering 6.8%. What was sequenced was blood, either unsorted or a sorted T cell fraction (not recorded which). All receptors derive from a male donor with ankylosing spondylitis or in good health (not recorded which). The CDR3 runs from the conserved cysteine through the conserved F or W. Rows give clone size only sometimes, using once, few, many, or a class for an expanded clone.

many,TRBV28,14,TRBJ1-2,CASRPPGQHYGYTF
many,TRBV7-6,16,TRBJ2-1,CASSLLAGPDDNEQFF
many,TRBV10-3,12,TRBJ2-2,CATKLGAGELFF
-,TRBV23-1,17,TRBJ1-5,CASSHPKGQGRNQPQHF
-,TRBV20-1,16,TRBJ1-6,CSARDSAVGSNSPLHF
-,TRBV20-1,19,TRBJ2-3,CSASPLGGSGRRSTDTQYF
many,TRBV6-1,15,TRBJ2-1,CASSEGWGRPNEQFF
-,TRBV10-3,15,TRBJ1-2,CAISELQTTNYGYTF
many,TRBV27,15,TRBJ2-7,CASSLSLAGLYEQYF
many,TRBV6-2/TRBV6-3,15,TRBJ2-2,CASSYSVSNTGELFF
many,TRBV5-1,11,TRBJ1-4,CASSADEKLFF
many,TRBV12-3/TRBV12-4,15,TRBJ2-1,CASRPGTPGDDEQFF
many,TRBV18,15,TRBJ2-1,CASSPGGTFYNEQFF
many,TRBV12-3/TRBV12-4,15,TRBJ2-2,CASSLGGAGTGELFF
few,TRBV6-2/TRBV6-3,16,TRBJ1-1,CASSYSDRLVHTEAFF
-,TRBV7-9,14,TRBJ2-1,CASTPGLGGTEQFF